This passage covers 25 T cell receptor beta chains from one sample sequenced in a study of blood T cells in healthy people across ages. Alongside a J-beta primer mix, a sample-barcoded 5' primer served in a second PCR lasting about 6 to 11 cycles. Each CDR3 protein gets one entry after TCRdb re-called the 5' RACE reads with MiXCR. In the table there are nearly 800,000 distinct CDR3 sequences, 56% of which are singletons. Sequencing input: blood. The receptors derive from a man aged 35-49 years in good health.

J is TRBJ1-1 and V is TRBV29-1; no definite D call. CDR1 is SQVTM and CDR2 is ANQGSEA in the germline V gene. The CDR3 covers 14 residues. V was clipped by 7 bases and J by 0 bases, with 15 bases between them. The CDR3 coding sequence is TGCAGCGCCGCGGACGGACCAATGAACACTGAAGCTTTCTTT. It is translated as CSAADGPMNTEAFF. Full variable domain (outside the CDR3, taken from reference TRBV29-1 and TRBJ1-1): SAVISQKPSRDICQRGTSLTIQCQVDSQVTMMFWYRQQPGQSLTLIATANQGSEATYESGFVIDKFPISRPNLTFSTLTVSNMSPEDSSIYLCSAADGPMNTEAFFGQGTRLTVV.

The gene calls are TRBV6-2 or TRBV6-3 and TRBJ2-2; the match to TRBD1 covers 9 bases. V lost 0 bases to trimming and J lost 5 bases; unmatched junction nucleotides: 4. Germline V lookup: CDR1 MNHEY, CDR2 SVGEGT. The CDR3 loop spans 16 amino acids. The CDR3 bases are TGTGCCAGCAGTTACTCAGGGGACAGGGTTACCGGGGAGCTGTTTTTT. Translation: CASSYSGDRVTGELFF.

This chain joins TRBV3-1 and TRBJ2-3; weak D call: TRBD1 (5 bases). The length of the CDR3 is 14 residues. Germline lookup yields CDR1 LGHDT and CDR2 YNNKEL (reference sequence). The V end was cut by 4 bases, the J end by 1 base, with 9 bases between. CDR3 region: CASSLIQGTDTQYF. The CDR3 DNA sequence: TGTGCCAGCAGCCTGATACAGGGCACAGATACGCAGTATTTT.

This clonotype was counted at least ten times. The rearrangement links TRBV6-2 or TRBV6-3 to TRBJ2-7, with 12 bases that match TRBD2. The junction had 2 bases not matched to a gene; V was cut back by 8 bases and J by 0 bases. The CDR3 contains 14 residues. Germline-derived CDR1 and CDR2 are MNHEY and SVGEGT. CDR3 protein: CASWTSGISYEQYF. The CDR3 nucleotides are TGTGCCAGCTGGACTAGCGGGATCTCCTACGAGCAGTACTTC.

The CDR3 sequence is CASSRAGKSYEQYF. CDR3 coding DNA: TGTGCCAGCAGCCGTGCGGGAAAATCCTACGAGCAGTACTTC. J is TRBJ2-7 and V is TRBV11-3, with a possible D match to TRBD2 (6 bases). Germline V gene lookup returns CDR1 SGHNT and CDR2 YENEEA. The V end was cut by 5 bases, the J end by 1 base, with 12 bases between. This CDR3 is built from 14 residues.

J is TRBJ1-2 and V is TRBV29-1; possible D gene TRBD1, 6 bases. The germline CDR1 and CDR2 sequences are SQVTM and ANQGSEA. CDR3 length: 15 residues. V was cut by 2 bases and J by 4 bases, with 17 bases left in between. The DNA of the CDR3 is TGCAGCGTTGAATTGACAGGCGGCACAATCTATGGCTACACCTTC. Its protein product is CSVELTGGTIYGYTF.

This sequence joins TRBV6-2 or TRBV6-3 and TRBJ2-7, with D possibly being TRBD1 or TRBD2 (5 bases each). Germline V lookup: CDR1 MNHEY, CDR2 SVGEGT. The CDR3 extends over 14 amino acids. V lost 2 bases to trimming and J lost 4 bases, with 12 bases between them. This CDR3 is CASSYEEGWYEQYF. CDR3 DNA: TGTGCCAGCAGTTACGAAGAGGGGTGGTACGAGCAGTACTTC.

The chain combines TRBV15 with TRBJ1-2; D is ambiguous. The CDR3 has 18 amino acids. Germline CDR1 and CDR2: LNHNV and YYDKDF (reference sequence). Between the trimmed V and J ends, which lost 3 bases and 6 bases, there was a span of 26 bases. The DNA of the CDR3 is TGTGCCACCAGCAGCCCCGGGAGGGTAGGTTCACCCGAAAATGGCTACACCTTC. Translating gives CATSSPGRVGSPENGYTF.

This rearrangement joins TRBV5-6 to TRBJ2-5, with 7 bases that match TRBD1. The V segment lost 4 bases and the J segment 3 bases; nucleotides outside the gene matches: 3. The length of the CDR3 is 13 residues. The germline CDR1 and CDR2 sequences are SGHDT and YYEEEE. The CDR3 is CASSGTDKETQYF. The CDR3 bases are TGTGCCAGCAGCGGGACAGACAAAGAGACCCAGTACTTC.

V gene TRBV9 combines with J gene TRBJ2-3, with 9 bases identical to TRBD2. The CDR3 covers 16 residues. From germline, CDR1 is SGDLS and CDR2 YYNGEE. V was pared by 2 bases and J by 5 bases, with 9 bases of the junction left unmatched. The CDR3: CASSVGASGVGDTQYF. The CDR3 DNA follows: TGTGCCAGCAGCGTTGGGGCTAGCGGGGTTGGAGATACGCAGTATTTT.

V usage is TRBV4-1 and J usage is TRBJ1-6, with D unclear. CDR3 length: 12 amino acids. Germline CDR1 and CDR2: MGHRA and YSYEKL. The V end was cut by 2 bases, the J end by 6 bases, with 2 bases between. CDR3 region: CASSQFNSPLHF. The CDR3 region has the DNA TGCGCCAGCAGCCAATTTAATTCACCCCTCCACTTT.

This clonotype was detected only a few times. The rearrangement links TRBV12-3 or TRBV12-4 to TRBJ1-2; 7 bases agree with TRBD1. The CDR3 is made up of 14 amino acids. J lost 7 bases, V lost 3 bases, and 8 bases had no gene match. CDR3 region: CASSLTGRVSGYTF. The CDR3 bases are TGTGCCAGCAGTTTGACAGGGAGGGTGAGTGGCTACACCTTC.

The CDR3 DNA sequence: TGTGCCAGCAGGTCCGGGGGCGCGCGGCAAGAGACCCAGTACTTC. Translation gives CASRSGGARQETQYF. This chain uses TRBV12-3 or TRBV12-4 with TRBJ2-5; D might be TRBD1 or TRBD2, each matching 6 bases. V gave up 6 bases and J gave up 2 bases, with 16 bases separating them. The CDR3 contains 15 residues.

The J gene is TRBJ2-5, the V gene TRBV7-2; D not resolved. CDR1 is SGHTA, CDR2 FQGNSA, per germline. The length of the CDR3 is 15 residues. V was trimmed by 3 bases and J by 4 bases, leaving 15 bases between them. The CDR3 region has the DNA TGTGCCAGCAGCTTGGGTTCCATAGATCGAGAGACCCAGTACTTC. Its translation is CASSLGSIDRETQYF.

The table lists this clonotype with a few counts. V usage is TRBV25-1 and J usage is TRBJ1-2; D is ambiguous. Trimming stripped 0 bases from V and 0 bases from J, with 17 bases between. CDR1 is MGHDK and CDR2 is SYGVNS in the germline V gene. The CDR3 has 18 residues. Here the CDR3 DNA reads TGTGCCAGCAGTGAATATCGCGGAAACAGAGACTCTAACTATGGCTACACCTTC. Its translation is CASSEYRGNRDSNYGYTF.

The chain is built from TRBV7-7 and TRBJ2-3; TRBD1 aligns across 7 bases. There are 14 residues in the CDR3. J lost 3 bases, V lost 5 bases, and 5 bases had no gene match. Per the germline V gene, CDR1 is SSHAT and CDR2 is FNYEAQ (reference sequence). As DNA, the CDR3 is TGTGCCAGCAGCCCAGGGGGTACGACAGATACGCAGTATTTT. Its translation is CASSPGGTTDTQYF.

The gene calls are TRBV20-1 and TRBJ1-4; D is unresolved. This CDR3 has 14 amino acids. Germline assignment: CDR1 DFQATT and CDR2 SNEGSKA (reference sequence). V lost 7 bases and J 4 bases, leaving 16 bases between the germline ends. This CDR3 reads CSVQLRARNEKLFF. CDR3 nucleotide sequence: TGCAGTGTGCAGTTACGGGCGCGTAATGAAAAACTGTTTTTT.

The chain is built from TRBV20-1 and TRBJ2-1; possibly TRBD1 for D (6 bases). V was cut by 3 bases and J by 8 bases, with 17 bases left in between. This CDR3 has 14 residues. CDR1 is DFQATT and CDR2 is SNEGSKA in the germline V gene (reference sequence). Here the CDR3 DNA reads TGCAGTGCTAGCAAGGCAGGGGAATCGTATGAGCAGTTCTTC. It yields the protein CSASKAGESYEQFF.

The gene calls are TRBV7-9 and TRBJ2-3, with unresolved D. The CDR3 runs 11 residues. From germline, CDR1 is SEHNR and CDR2 FQNEAQ (reference sequence). Trimming stripped 5 bases from V and 3 bases from J, with 3 bases between. CDR3 DNA sequence: TGTGCCAGCAGCAAGACAGATACGCAGTATTTT. This translates into CASSKTDTQYF.

V is TRBV7-2 and J is TRBJ1-5; 7 bases fit TRBD1. The CDR3 sequence is 16 residues long. Germline CDR1 SGHTA, CDR2 FQGNSA. Trimming at V came to 5 bases and at J to 3 bases, leaving 10 bases not matched to a gene. The CDR3: CASSLFLTGVNQPQHF. CDR3 coding DNA: TGTGCCAGCAGCCTCTTCCTAACAGGGGTCAATCAGCCCCAGCATTTT.

The V gene is TRBV29-1, the J gene TRBJ1-2, with D hard to call. Per germline, CDR1 SQVTM and CDR2 ANQGSEA. The CDR3 length is 15 residues. With 0 bases removed from V and 4 bases from J, the gap between germline ends came to 15 bases. The CDR3 nucleotides read TGCAGCGTTGAAGATATCCCCGTCCGCGGCTATGGCTACACCTTC. This translates into CSVEDIPVRGYGYTF.

Concerning this clonotype: A much larger clone differs by one base, so this may be a read error. V is TRBV6-5 and J is TRBJ1-2; D is possibly TRBD1 (5 bases). This CDR3 comprises 14 residues. V gave up 7 bases and J gave up 4 bases, with 16 bases separating them. Germline V lookup: CDR1 MNHEY, CDR2 SVGAGI. The CDR3 loop is CASMTRPGGYGYTF. As DNA, the CDR3 is TGTGCCAGCATGACGAGGCCCGGGGGCTATGGCTACACCTTC.

The genes are TRBV27 and TRBJ1-5; D remains ambiguous. With 5 bases removed from V and 2 bases from J, the gap between germline ends came to 10 bases. Germline CDR1 reads MNHEY; CDR2 reads SMNVEV (reference sequence). CDR3 length: 14 residues. CDR3 region: CASSPAEGNQPQHF. CDR3 nucleotides: TGTGCCAGCAGTCCGGCGGAGGGCAATCAGCCCCAGCATTTT.

The rearrangement uses TRBV6-2 or TRBV6-3 and TRBJ1-4; unclear D gene. The CDR3 runs 16 residues. The germline gives CDR1 MNHEY, CDR2 SVGEGT. V was trimmed by 5 bases and J by 1 base, leaving 14 bases between them. CDR3 in DNA: TGTGCCAGCAGTCCCGGACGGATCGGAACTAATGAAAAACTGTTTTTT. This codes for CASSPGRIGTNEKLFF.

The chain uses TRBV11-1 and TRBJ1-2; possibly TRBD1 for D (5 bases). The V end lost 5 bases, the J end lost 3 bases, and 25 bases lay between the germline ends. Per germline, CDR1 SGHAT and CDR2 FQDESV (reference sequence). The CDR3 totals 18 residues. The DNA for the CDR3 is TGTGCCAGCAGCCTCCGATTTAGGAACGGGGCCACAGACTATGGCTACACCTTC. Translation: CASSLRFRNGATDYGYTF.